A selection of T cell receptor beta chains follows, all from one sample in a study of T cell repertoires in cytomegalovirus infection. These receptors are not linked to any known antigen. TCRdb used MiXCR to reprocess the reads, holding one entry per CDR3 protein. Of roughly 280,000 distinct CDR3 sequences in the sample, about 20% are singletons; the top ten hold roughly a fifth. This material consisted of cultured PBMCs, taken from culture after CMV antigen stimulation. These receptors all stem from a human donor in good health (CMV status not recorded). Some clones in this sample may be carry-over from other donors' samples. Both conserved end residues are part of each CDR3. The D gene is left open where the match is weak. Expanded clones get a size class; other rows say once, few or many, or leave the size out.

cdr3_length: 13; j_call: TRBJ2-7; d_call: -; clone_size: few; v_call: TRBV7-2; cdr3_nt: TGTGCCAGCAGCCCCTACAACTCCTACGAGCAGTACTTC; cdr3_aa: CASSPYNSYEQYF
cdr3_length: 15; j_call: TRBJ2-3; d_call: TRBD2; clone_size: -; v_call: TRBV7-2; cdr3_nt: TGTGCCAGCAGCTTAGGGGCGGGGGGGGGGGATACGCAGTATTTT; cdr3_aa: CASSLGAGGGDTQYF
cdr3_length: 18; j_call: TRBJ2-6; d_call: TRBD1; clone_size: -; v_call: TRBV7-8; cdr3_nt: TGTGCCAGCAGCCCCAAGGGACAGGCAAGCTCTGGGGCCAACGTCCTGACTTTC; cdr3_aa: CASSPKGQASSGANVLTF
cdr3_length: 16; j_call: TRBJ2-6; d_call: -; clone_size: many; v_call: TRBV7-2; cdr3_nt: TGTGCCAGCAGCTTATTTTCGGACTCTGGGGCCAACGTCCTGACTTTC; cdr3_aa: CASSLFSDSGANVLTF
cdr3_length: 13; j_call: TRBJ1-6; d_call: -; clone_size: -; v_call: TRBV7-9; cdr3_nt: TGTGCCAGCAGCGCACCCTTGAATTCACCCCTCCACTTT; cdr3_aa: CASSAPLNSPLHF
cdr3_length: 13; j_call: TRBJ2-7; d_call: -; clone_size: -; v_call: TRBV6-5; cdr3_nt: TGTGCCGGACTCCGGACGGCAACCTACGAGCAGTACTTC; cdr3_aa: CAGLRTATYEQYF
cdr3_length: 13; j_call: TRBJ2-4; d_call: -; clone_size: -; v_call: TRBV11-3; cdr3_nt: TGTGCCAGCAGCTCCTTGGGCGGAAACATTCAGTACTTC; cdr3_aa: CASSSLGGNIQYF
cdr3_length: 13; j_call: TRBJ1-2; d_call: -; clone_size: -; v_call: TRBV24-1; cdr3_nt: TGTGCCACCAGTGAGAACGGGCTGCGGGGCTACACCTTC; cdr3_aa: CATSENGLRGYTF
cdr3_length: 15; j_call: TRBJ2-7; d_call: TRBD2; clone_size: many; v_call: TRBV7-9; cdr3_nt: TGTGCCAGCAGCGAGAGAACGGGGGGGCCCTACGAGCAGTACTTC; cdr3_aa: CASSERTGGPYEQYF
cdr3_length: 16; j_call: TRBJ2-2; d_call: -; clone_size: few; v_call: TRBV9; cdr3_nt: TGTGCCAGCAGCGTAGGATCGAATACAAACACCGGGGAGCTGTTTTTT; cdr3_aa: CASSVGSNTNTGELFF
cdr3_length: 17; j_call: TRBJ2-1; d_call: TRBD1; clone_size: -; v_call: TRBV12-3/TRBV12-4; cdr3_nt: TGTGCCAGCAGTTCCGGGGGAAACAGGGGGGAATACAATGAGCAGTTCTTC; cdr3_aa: CASSSGGNRGEYNEQFF
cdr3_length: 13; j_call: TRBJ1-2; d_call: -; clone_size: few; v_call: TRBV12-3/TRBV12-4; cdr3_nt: TGTGCCAGCAGTGCGGCAGGGACCTATGGCTACACCTTC; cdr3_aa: CASSAAGTYGYTF
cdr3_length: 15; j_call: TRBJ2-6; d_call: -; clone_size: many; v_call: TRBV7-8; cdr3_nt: TGTGCCAGCAGCCCCCCATACTCTGGGGCCAACGTCCTGACTTTC; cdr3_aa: CASSPPYSGANVLTF
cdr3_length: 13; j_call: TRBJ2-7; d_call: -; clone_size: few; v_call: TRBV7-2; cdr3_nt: TGTGCCAGCAGCCGCCGACTGCCCTACGAGCAGTACTTC; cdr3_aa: CASSRRLPYEQYF
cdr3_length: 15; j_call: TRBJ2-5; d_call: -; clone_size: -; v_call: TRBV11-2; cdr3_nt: TGTGCCAGCAGCTTAGGGTCGGCCCACCAAGAGACCCAGTACTTC; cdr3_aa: CASSLGSAHQETQYF
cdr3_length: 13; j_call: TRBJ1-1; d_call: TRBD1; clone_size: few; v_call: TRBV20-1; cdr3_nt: TGCAGTGCTTCAAGGACAGGGGGGACTGAAGCTTTCTTT; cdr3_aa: CSASRTGGTEAFF
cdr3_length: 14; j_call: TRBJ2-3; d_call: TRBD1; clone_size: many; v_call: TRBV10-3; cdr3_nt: TGTGCCATCACCGACGGGACAGGCACAGATACGCAGTATTTT; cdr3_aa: CAITDGTGTDTQYF
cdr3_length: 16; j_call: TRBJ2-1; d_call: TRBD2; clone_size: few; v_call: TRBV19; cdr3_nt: TGTGCCAGTACCCTAAACTCCGGGAGGAATTACAATGAGCAGTTCTTC; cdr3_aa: CASTLNSGRNYNEQFF
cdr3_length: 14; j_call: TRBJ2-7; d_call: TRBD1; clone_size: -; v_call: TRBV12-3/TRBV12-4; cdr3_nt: TGTGCCAGCAGTTGGGGGACAGGGGGCGGCGAGCAGTACTTC; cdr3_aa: CASSWGTGGGEQYF
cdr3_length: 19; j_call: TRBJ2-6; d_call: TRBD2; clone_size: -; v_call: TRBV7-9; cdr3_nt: TGTGCCAGCAGCTTAGTCGGACTAGCGGGGGATTTCCGGGCCAACGTCCTGACTTTC; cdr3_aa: CASSLVGLAGDFRANVLTF
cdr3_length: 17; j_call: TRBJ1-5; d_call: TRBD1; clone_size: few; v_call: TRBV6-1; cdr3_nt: TGTGCCAGCAGTGTAGTGACAGGGGGCCATGGCAATCAGCCCCAGCATTTT; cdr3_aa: CASSVVTGGHGNQPQHF
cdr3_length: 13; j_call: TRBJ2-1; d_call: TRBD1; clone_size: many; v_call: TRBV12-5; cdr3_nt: TGTGCTAGTGCCGGACAGGTCTACAATGAGCAGTTCTTC; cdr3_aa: CASAGQVYNEQFF
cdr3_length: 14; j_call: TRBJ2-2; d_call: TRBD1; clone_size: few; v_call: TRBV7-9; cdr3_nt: TGTGCCAGCAGCCCCCGGGACAGGCGATCGAACCTGTTTTTT; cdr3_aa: CASSPRDRRSNLFF